Listed below are T cell receptor beta chains from one sample, sequenced in a study of blood T cells in healthy people across ages. TCRdb analysed the 5' RACE reads with MiXCR anew, one entry per CDR3 protein. Among roughly 1.5 million distinct CDR3 sequences, about 45% were seen once, and the ten largest hold more than 4%. The sequenced material came from blood. The receptors were gathered from a young woman in good health. CDR3s include the opening cysteine and the closing phenylalanine or tryptophan. The D gene is left open where the match is weak. The listing skips clone size in some rows; elsewhere it reads once, few, many or a size class.

v_call,clone_size,d_call,j_call,cdr3_aa,cdr3_nt
TRBV6-2/TRBV6-3,NA,TRBD2,TRBJ2-5,CASSATSGSINEQYF,TGTGCCAGCAGTGCAACTAGCGGGAGCATCAATGAGCAGTACTTC
TRBV6-2/TRBV6-3,once,NA,TRBJ1-1,CASSFNGVGNTEAFF,TGTGCCAGCAGTTTCAATGGGGTCGGGAACACTGAAGCTTTCTTT
TRBV7-2,NA,NA,TRBJ2-2,CASRTGTTGELFF,TGTGCCAGCAGGACCGGGACAACCGGGGAGCTGTTTTTT
TRBV27,NA,NA,TRBJ2-1,CASSLGPNYEQFF,TGTGCCAGCAGTCTAGGACCTAACTACGAGCAGTTCTTC
TRBV7-8,NA,TRBD2,TRBJ2-1,CASSPDLAGSYNEQFF,TGTGCCAGCAGCCCGGACCTAGCGGGTTCCTACAATGAGCAGTTCTTC
TRBV19,NA,TRBD1,TRBJ1-4,CASSIYRGPREKLFF,TGTGCCAGTAGTATATACAGGGGGCCGCGGGAAAAACTGTTTTTT
TRBV20-1,NA,NA,TRBJ2-3,CSAGGIGTPRTDTQYF,TGCAGTGCTGGAGGGATAGGGACACCCCGCACAGATACGCAGTATTTT
TRBV18,few,TRBD2,TRBJ2-3,CASSSLAAQDTQYF,TGTGCCAGCTCATCGCTAGCGGCACAAGATACGCAGTATTTT
TRBV4-1,NA,NA,TRBJ2-3,CASSPDGDTQYF,TGCGCCAGCAGCCCCGATGGGGATACGCAGTATTTT
TRBV4-1,few,NA,TRBJ2-1,CASSQGIGWGDSYNEQFF,TGCGCCAGCAGCCAAGGGATTGGGTGGGGAGACTCCTACAATGAGCAGTTCTTC
TRBV11-2,NA,NA,TRBJ2-6,CASSSLGRGPPGANVLTF,TGTGCCAGCAGCTCGCTTGGAAGGGGCCCCCCTGGGGCCAACGTCCTGACTTTC
TRBV6-5,once,TRBD1,TRBJ2-7,CASRGQGATNEQYF,TGTGCCAGCAGAGGACAGGGGGCCACCAATGAGCAGTACTTC
TRBV6-5,many,NA,TRBJ1-1,CASRNTDHTEAFF,TGTGCCAGCAGAAATACAGACCACACTGAAGCTTTCTTT
TRBV24-1,NA,NA,TRBJ2-3,CATSDETDTQYF,TGTGCCACCAGTGACGAGACAGATACGCAGTATTTT
TRBV29-1,once,NA,TRBJ2-5,CSVDAGQETQYF,TGCAGCGTTGACGCAGGGCAAGAGACCCAGTACTTC
TRBV9,NA,NA,TRBJ2-1,CASGKSGPSGDEQFF,TGTGCCAGCGGAAAAAGCGGCCCCTCGGGGGATGAGCAGTTCTTC
TRBV27,few,NA,TRBJ2-3,CASSLSNPTDTQYF,TGTGCCAGCAGTTTATCGAATCCCACAGATACGCAGTATTTT
TRBV13,NA,NA,TRBJ2-1,CASSLGLTSYNEQFF,TGTGCCAGCAGTTTAGGACTGACCTCCTACAATGAGCAGTTCTTC
TRBV6-5,many,TRBD1,TRBJ1-6,CASSRRDRGNSPLHF,TGTGCCAGCAGTCGCCGGGACAGGGGAAATTCACCCCTCCACTTT
TRBV27,NA,NA,TRBJ1-1,CASSFAGAEAFF,TGTGCCAGCAGTTTCGCGGGAGCTGAAGCTTTCTTT
TRBV7-8,NA,NA,TRBJ2-3,CASSLARPLGDTQYF,TGTGCCAGCAGCTTAGCGAGGCCGCTGGGCGATACGCAGTATTTT
TRBV5-1,few,NA,TRBJ1-2,CASSLTAGVPYGYTF,TGCGCCAGCAGCTTGACCGCCGGGGTCCCCTATGGCTACACCTTC
TRBV7-2,NA,NA,TRBJ2-1,CASSPLLAEQFF,TGTGCCAGCAGCCCACTTCTAGCTGAGCAGTTCTTC
TRBV5-1,many,TRBD1,TRBJ2-3,CASSLSGQGTDTQYF,TGCGCCAGCAGCTTGTCGGGACAGGGGACAGATACGCAGTATTTT